These T cell receptor beta chains were read from a single sample in a study of cytomegalovirus exposure and HLA in healthy donors. Some clones are missing from TCRdb's copy, which holds only in-frame ones; the method was immunoSEQ multiplex PCR. The table has about 79,000 clones, roughly 93% seen once; the top ten hold 3.6%. The source material was PBMCs. The receptors here all came from a woman aged 25 to 39 in good health and CMV-seronegative. CDR3s include the opening cysteine and the closing phenylalanine or tryptophan. Fields, in order: clone size, D gene, J gene, V gene, CDR3 DNA, CDR3 protein. The D gene is left open where the match is weak. Expanded clones get a size class; other rows say once, few or many, or leave the size out.

- | TRBD2 | TRBJ2-1 | TRBV11-3 | TGTGCCAGCAGCTTTGGCTCCGGACTAGCGGGACCTTACAATGAGCAGTTCTTC | CASSFGSGLAGPYNEQFF
few | TRBD1 | TRBJ2-1 | TRBV18 | TGTGCCAGCTCACGAACCGGGACAGGGGAGTGGAATGAGCAGTTCTTC | CASSRTGTGEWNEQFF
once | TRBD1 | TRBJ1-4 | TRBV5-4 | TGTGCCAGCAGCTTAGCGACAGGGAATGAAAAACTGTTTTTT | CASSLATGNEKLFF
once | - | TRBJ2-7 | TRBV7-9 | TGTGCCAGCAGCTTGGACACCTCCTACGAGCAGTACTTC | CASSLDTSYEQYF
- | TRBD1 | TRBJ1-1 | TRBV7-9 | TGTGCCAGCAGCCTTTGGACAGGAAGGAACACTGAAGCTTTCTTT | CASSLWTGRNTEAFF
- | - | TRBJ1-2 | TRBV19 | TGTGCCAGTAGTATAGGGGCGGCCGGGGGCTATGGCTACACCTTC | CASSIGAAGGYGYTF
once | - | TRBJ2-2 | TRBV10-1 | TGCGCCAGCAGTCCTAACAGACCCCCCGGGGAGCTGTTTTTT | CASSPNRPPGELFF
- | - | TRBJ2-3 | TRBV6-4 | TGTGCCAGCAGTGAAGCGGGTTCCACAGATACGCAGTATTTT | CASSEAGSTDTQYF
- | TRBD2 | TRBJ2-5 | TRBV27 | TGTGCCAGCAGTTTATCCGGGACTAGCGGGGGGAACATGGAGACCCAGTACTTC | CASSLSGTSGGNMETQYF
- | - | TRBJ2-7 | TRBV11-2 | TGTGCCTCCACCTATAGGGGGGGGAGCGCCTACGAGCAGTACTTC | CASTYRGGSAYEQYF
- | - | TRBJ2-5 | TRBV10-3 | TGTGTCATCAGTGGGGGCGCTGGCCAAGAGACCCAGTACTTC | CVISGGAGQETQYF
once | TRBD1 | TRBJ1-4 | TRBV19 | TGTGCCAGTAGTGGACAGGGGGCGAGTGAAAAACTGTTTTTT | CASSGQGASEKLFF
few | TRBD1 | TRBJ1-5 | TRBV10-3 | TGTGCCATCAGTGAGTCGACAGGGAGGAGCAATCAGCCCCAGCATTTT | CAISESTGRSNQPQHF
- | - | TRBJ2-3 | TRBV11-3 | TGTGCCAGCAGCCCCGGAAGTGCGGCGCCGGATACGCAGTATTTT | CASSPGSAAPDTQYF
- | TRBD2 | TRBJ2-1 | TRBV6-1 | TGTGCCAGCAGTGCGGGGGGACTAGCGGGAACTGAGCAGTTCTTC | CASSAGGLAGTEQFF
- | - | TRBJ2-1 | TRBV14 | TGTGCCAGCAGCTTCAGACAAGTCCAGTTCTTC | CASSFRQVQFF
few | TRBD1 | TRBJ1-6 | TRBV11-2 | TGTGCCAGCAGCTCGGACAGGGGAGTTGGGGCCCTCCACTTT | CASSSDRGVGALHF
- | TRBD1 | TRBJ1-2 | TRBV6-5 | TGTGCCAGCAGTCACCCTCAGGAGGGGGCTTGGGGCTACACCTTC | CASSHPQEGAWGYTF
- | - | TRBJ1-4 | TRBV6-4 | TGTGCCAGCAGTCCCATTTCAACTAATGAAAAACTGTTTTTT | CASSPISTNEKLFF
- | - | TRBJ1-2 | TRBV7-9 | TGTGCCGGGGGGGAAGGGGAGATTGGCTACACCTTC | CAGGEGEIGYTF
- | - | TRBJ1-1 | TRBV7-8 | TGTGCCAGCAAGTTGGCCGCTCTGAACACTGAAGCTTTCTTT | CASKLAALNTEAFF
- | TRBD1 | TRBJ1-4 | TRBV29-1 | TGCAGCGTTGAAGGAATGCAGGGGGCGTTGAGTGAAAAACTGTTTTTT | CSVEGMQGALSEKLFF
once | TRBD1 | TRBJ1-2 | TRBV7-8 | TGTGCCAGCAGCCTCGGGACAGGGGGCACAGTTAACTATGGCTACACCTTC | CASSLGTGGTVNYGYTF
- | - | TRBJ1-1 | TRBV27 | TGTGCCAGTAGCCGACAGGAACAACTCACTGAAGCTTTCTTT | CASSRQEQLTEAFF